A single T cell receptor beta chain is shown here with its context. Antigen specificity is unknown. Other DNA sequences from this sample encode an identical CDR3 as well. This entry is derived from a study of CD8+ T cells in alopecia areata. Whole-study context: Among treated patients, oral tofacitinib was administered at 5 to 10 mg twice daily. Findings of the study overall: Clonality was higher in lesional than normal scalp, especially in alopecia totalis/universalis. Significant decreases in scalp clonality and expanded CD8+ clones followed tofacitinib treatment. Among the cells sequenced in scalp samples are also the resident alphabeta T cells of normal skin.

The authors extracted RNA and reverse transcribed it into cDNA as the sequencing template. Using immunoSEQ multiplex PCR, the repertoire was profiled, and TCRdb retains in-frame clones only, with some absent. The sample holds about 190,000 clones; roughly 60% are singletons and the top ten take approximately 1.4%. Treatment denoted: oral pan-JAK inhibitor, 5-10 mg twice daily. The TCR sequence derives from a human donor with alopecia areata. The sample in question was CD4+ T cells sorted from blood, obtained around week 49, from a patient treated with tofacitinib.

CDR3 nucleotides: TGTGCCAGCAGCGTAGGGCCTACAGATACGCAGTATTTT. Its translation: CASSVGPTDTQYF. This sequence joins TRBV9 and TRBJ2-3; the D is unclear. Germline V gene sequence: CDR1 SGDLS, CDR2 YYNGEE. The CDR3 is 13 amino acids. V lost 0 bases and J lost 3, with 5 bases in between.